These T cell receptor beta chains were read from a single sample in a study of T cell changes during pregnancy in multiple sclerosis. TCRdb's copy holds only in-frame clones and misses some; the assay was immunoSEQ multiplex PCR. The repertoire includes fewer than 85,000 clones, approximately 92% of them detected once, and 2.5% to 3% sits in the top ten. The starting material was peripheral blood, obtained in the third trimester of pregnancy. These receptors originate from a female donor in good health, enrolled as a control in a pregnancy study. CDR3s include the opening cysteine and the closing phenylalanine or tryptophan. The D gene is left open where the match is weak. Rows give clone size only sometimes, using once, few, many, or a class for an expanded clone.

d_call: -; j_call: TRBJ2-3; clone_size: once; v_call: TRBV9; cdr3_nt: TGTGCCAGCAGCGTAGTGGGACTTCACACAGATACGCAGTATTTT; cdr3_aa: CASSVVGLHTDTQYF
d_call: TRBD1; j_call: TRBJ1-1; clone_size: -; v_call: TRBV7-9; cdr3_nt: TGTGCCAGCCTTGGGGGCAGGGGGCGAAACACTGAAGCTTTCTTT; cdr3_aa: CASLGGRGRNTEAFF
d_call: -; j_call: TRBJ1-3; clone_size: -; v_call: TRBV2; cdr3_nt: TGTGCCAGCAGTGCAAGAGACACCATATATTTT; cdr3_aa: CASSARDTIYF
d_call: TRBD1; j_call: TRBJ1-5; clone_size: -; v_call: TRBV28; cdr3_nt: TGTGCCAGCAGTTGGACAGGGGTGGGTCAGCCCCAGCATTTT; cdr3_aa: CASSWTGVGQPQHF
d_call: TRBD2; j_call: TRBJ2-5; clone_size: -; v_call: TRBV10-2; cdr3_nt: TGCGCCACCAGACTAGCGGGGATGGAGACCCAGTACTTC; cdr3_aa: CATRLAGMETQYF
d_call: TRBD1; j_call: TRBJ2-7; clone_size: -; v_call: TRBV27; cdr3_nt: TGTGCCAGCAGTTTATCCGGGACAGGGGCCTACGAGCAGTACTTC; cdr3_aa: CASSLSGTGAYEQYF
d_call: TRBD1; j_call: TRBJ1-1; clone_size: -; v_call: TRBV5-6; cdr3_nt: TGTGCCAGTATACAGGGGGCAGGCACTGAAGCTTTCTTT; cdr3_aa: CASIQGAGTEAFF
d_call: -; j_call: TRBJ2-1; clone_size: -; v_call: TRBV29-1; cdr3_nt: TGCAGCGTGCCAGACAGGTTCGGCAATGAGCAGTTCTTC; cdr3_aa: CSVPDRFGNEQFF
d_call: TRBD2; j_call: TRBJ2-7; clone_size: once; v_call: TRBV28; cdr3_nt: TGTGCCAGCAGTCCGGGACTAGCGGGAATAGGCGAGCAGTACTTC; cdr3_aa: CASSPGLAGIGEQYF
d_call: -; j_call: TRBJ1-1; clone_size: -; v_call: TRBV7-2; cdr3_nt: TGTGCCAGCAGCTTAGTAGGTGGGGCTACTGAAGCTTTCTTT; cdr3_aa: CASSLVGGATEAFF
d_call: -; j_call: TRBJ1-2; clone_size: -; v_call: TRBV5-1; cdr3_nt: TGCGCCAGCAGCTTGGTTTCCAGGGTGTTACCCCCACACTATGGCTACACCTTC; cdr3_aa: CASSLVSRVLPPHYGYTF
d_call: -; j_call: TRBJ1-6; clone_size: -; v_call: TRBV27; cdr3_nt: TGTGCCAGCAGTTACGACAGCGCTTATTCACCCCTCCACTTT; cdr3_aa: CASSYDSAYSPLHF
d_call: TRBD1; j_call: TRBJ2-3; clone_size: -; v_call: TRBV5-1; cdr3_nt: TGCGCCAGCAGGAATATGGCAGGGGGAACAGATACGCAGTATTTT; cdr3_aa: CASRNMAGGTDTQYF
d_call: -; j_call: TRBJ2-7; clone_size: once; v_call: TRBV7-9; cdr3_nt: TGTGCCAGCAGCTCTCGGGACGAGCAGTACTTC; cdr3_aa: CASSSRDEQYF
d_call: -; j_call: TRBJ2-1; clone_size: -; v_call: TRBV7-2; cdr3_nt: TGTGCCAGCAGCCCGACAGGCTCCTACAATGAGCAGTTCTTC; cdr3_aa: CASSPTGSYNEQFF
d_call: -; j_call: TRBJ1-6; clone_size: -; v_call: TRBV19; cdr3_nt: TGTGCCAGTAGAACTGACAGTCGATCACCCCTCCACTTT; cdr3_aa: CASRTDSRSPLHF
d_call: TRBD1; j_call: TRBJ2-1; clone_size: -; v_call: TRBV19; cdr3_nt: TGTGCCACCTCCAAGGGACAGGGGCCGAATGAGCAGTTCTTC; cdr3_aa: CATSKGQGPNEQFF
d_call: TRBD1; j_call: TRBJ1-6; clone_size: few; v_call: TRBV28; cdr3_nt: TGTGCCAGCAGTTCCCAGCAGGGGGCGAATTCACCCCTCCACTTT; cdr3_aa: CASSSQQGANSPLHF
d_call: TRBD2; j_call: TRBJ2-5; clone_size: -; v_call: TRBV6-1; cdr3_nt: TGTGCCAGCAGTATAAGCGGGGGGATTGAAGAGACCCAGTACTTC; cdr3_aa: CASSISGGIEETQYF
d_call: -; j_call: TRBJ2-4; clone_size: once; v_call: TRBV6-6; cdr3_nt: TGTGCCAGCAGTTACTCGAGGCTAGCCAAAAACATTCAGTACTTC; cdr3_aa: CASSYSRLAKNIQYF
d_call: -; j_call: TRBJ2-1; clone_size: -; v_call: TRBV11-2; cdr3_nt: TGTGCCAGCAGCCCACAGAGGGGGAGCGTAAGTGAGCAGTTCTTC; cdr3_aa: CASSPQRGSVSEQFF
d_call: -; j_call: TRBJ2-1; clone_size: -; v_call: TRBV18; cdr3_nt: TGTGCCAGCTCAAGGAGCCCCCGGGTCATTGAGTTCTTC; cdr3_aa: CASSRSPRVIEFF